The TCR beta chain described here comes from a study of T cells in Graves' hyperthyroidism and ophthalmopathy. Findings and limits, study-wide: Most expanded thyroid clonotypes above 0.001 also appeared in blood.

Amplification of TCR beta CDR3 regions used RNA as the template. The HTBI primer set served for first-round RT-PCR of the TCR CDR3. TCRdb re-analysed the multiplex PCR reads in MiXCR, keeping a single row per CDR3 protein. The sample shows more than 550,000 distinct CDR3 sequences, around 15% of them seen only once. The study defined stable Graves' hyperthyroidism as no ophthalmopathy progression within 18 months. Diagnoses were established using clinical symptoms, serum thyroxine and TRAb, thyroid ultrasound and orbital computed tomography. CDR3 length: 15 amino acids. Germline CDR1 and CDR2: SNHLY and FYNNEI. V lost 6 bases to trimming and J lost 0 bases, with 13 bases between them. This clonotype has a count of ten or more. Its antigen remains unidentified.

The chain uses TRBV2 and TRBJ2-3, with D perhaps TRBD1 or TRBD2 (5 bases each). The material sequenced was blood. The sequence was obtained from a middle-aged man with Graves' hyperthyroidism. This CDR3 is CASSRWDLSTDTQYF. The CDR3 DNA is TGTGCCAGCAGCAGGTGGGACCTTAGCACAGATACGCAGTATTTT.